Listed here are 9 T cell receptor beta chains from one sample, sequenced in a study of cytomegalovirus exposure and HLA in healthy donors. With 60 Vbeta and 13 Jbeta primers, the PCR was carried out. The data were produced by immunoSEQ multiplex PCR, yet TCRdb's version contains in-frame clones alone and is incomplete. The sample contains roughly 80,000 clones, over 70% of which appear only once. Sequencing used PBMCs. These receptors came from a male donor in good health and CMV-seronegative.

A few counts support this clone. The chain couples TRBV6-4 to TRBJ2-1, with 7 bases matching TRBD2. Germline assignment: CDR1 MRHNA and CDR2 SNTAGT. The CDR3 has 15 amino acids. Trimming took 2 bases from V and 2 from J; bases not matched to a gene: 3. Here the CDR3 reads CASSDQAGTYNEQFF. In nucleotides, the CDR3 is TGTGCCAGCAGTGACCAAGCGGGAACCTACAATGAGCAGTTCTTC.

V usage is TRBV7-6 and J usage is TRBJ2-7; 10 positions match TRBD2. The CDR3 extends over 15 amino acids. From germline, CDR1 is SGHVS and CDR2 FNYEAQ. J lost 4 bases, V lost 1 base, and 4 bases had no gene match. The CDR3 spells CASSLGGLAMYEQYF. CDR3 nucleotides: TGTGCCAGCAGCTTAGGGGGACTAGCGATGTACGAGCAGTACTTC.

The V call is TRBV10-3, the J call TRBJ1-3; D is ambiguous. The CDR3 consists of 14 residues. V lost 11 bases to trimming and J lost 0 bases, with 14 bases between them. CDR1 and CDR2 (germline): ENHRY, SYGVKD. The CDR3 loop is CASKGLISGNTIYF. CDR3 coding DNA: TGTGCCTCGAAAGGACTTATCTCTGGAAACACCATATATTTT.

The rearrangement uses TRBV10-1 and TRBJ1-6; D unclear. Germline V gives CDR1 WNHNN, CDR2 SYGVQD (reference sequence). The CDR3 contains 16 residues. The ends were cut back, 9 bases at V and 6 bases at J, with 21 bases in the middle. CDR3 sequence reads: CASSQDDTKINSPLHF. Written as DNA, the CDR3 is TGCGCCAGTAGCCAAGACGATACTAAAATTAATTCACCCCTCCACTTT.

The chain uses TRBV18 and TRBJ1-4; the D is unclear. V shed 2 bases and J shed 0 bases, with 10 bases lying between them. Per germline, CDR1 KGHSH and CDR2 LQKENI. The CDR3 contains 16 residues. CDR3 loop: CASSPSTPATNEKLFF. The DNA of the CDR3 is TGTGCCAGCTCACCAAGCACGCCCGCAACTAATGAAAAACTGTTTTTT.

This chain links TRBV7-7 with TRBJ2-5; TRBD2 aligns across 11 bases. CDR1 is SSHAT, CDR2 FNYEAQ, per germline (reference sequence). The CDR3 extends over 18 amino acids. V trimming: 5 bases; J trimming: 4 bases; junction bases outside the gene matches: 15. Here the CDR3 DNA reads TGTGCCAGCAGCCCCAGACTGGTAGCGGGGGGGCCGGGAGAGACCCAGTACTTC. The encoded protein is CASSPRLVAGGPGETQYF.

The chain couples TRBV2 to TRBJ1-5; TRBD1 might be the D (5 bases). The CDR3 length is 12 residues. V lost 7 bases and J lost 4, with 8 bases in between. The germline CDR1 and CDR2 sequences are SNHLY and FYNNEI. The CDR3 here is CASTGYNQPQHF. CDR3 DNA: TGTGCCAGCACAGGGTATAATCAGCCCCAGCATTTT.

CDR3 residues: CASSRQGSYNEQFF. As DNA, the CDR3 is TGTGCCAGTAGTAGACAGGGGTCTTACAATGAGCAGTTCTTC. The V gene is TRBV19, the J gene TRBJ2-1; 8 bases map to TRBD1. After removal of 4 bases from V and 4 bases from J, the junction contained 3 bases not matched to a gene. The CDR3 runs to 14 residues. Germline assignment: CDR1 LNHDA and CDR2 SQIVND (reference sequence).

This clone was seen only once. One end of the junction varies from germline; a read error may be responsible. V usage is TRBV30 and J usage is TRBJ1-2; a possible D gene is TRBD1 (5 bases). Germline V gene data show CDR1 as GTSNPN and CDR2 as SVGIG (reference sequence). The CDR3 has 12 amino acids. The CDR3 DNA reads as TGTGCCTGGAGTGTACAAGGGGATGGCTACCCCTTC. Its translation: CAWSVQGDGYPF.